This T cell receptor beta chain stems from a study of T-cell reconstitution after alpha-beta-depleted transplantation in children. Unmatched junction bases numbered 8, after V lost 2 bases and J lost 0 bases. This CDR3 contains 19 residues. Germline V gene data show CDR1 as ENHRY and CDR2 as SYGVKD. Study observations and caveats: Roughly two months post-transplant, alpha-beta T cells reportedly originated from several hundred graft clones that had expanded.

The sample holds a few counts of this clonotype. No antigen is known for it. Unique molecular identifiers were incorporated during preparation of the TCRbeta library. TCRdb reprocessed the PCR reads via MiXCR and lists one record per CDR3 protein. Here the sample spans almost 250,000 distinct CDR3 sequences, more than 20% being singletons. The sample was PBMCs, taken before TCRalphabeta/CD19-depleted stem cell transplant. This rearrangement joins TRBV10-3 to TRBJ2-6; the match to TRBD1 covers 9 bases. The origin of this receptor is a girl aged 2 to 10 with Fanconi anemia, due to receive a stem cell transplant. DNA for the CDR3: TGTGCCATCAGTGAGCTAAGACAGGGGGAGTACTCTGGGGCCAACGTCCTGACTTTC. It yields the protein CAISELRQGEYSGANVLTF.